The 31 T cell receptor beta chains presented below share a single source sample, sequenced in a study of T cells in women clearing cervical HPV infection. This table comes from immunoSEQ multiplex PCR, and its TCRdb copy is limited to in-frame clones, with some not included. The sample has 40,000 or so clones. The sample consisted of blood buffy coat. These receptors all stem from a woman between 18 and 75 years old with a cervical HPV16 infection that either progressed to CIN3+ or cleared (not recorded which).

On this clone: One end of the junction is discordant with germline, which a read error may explain. The read falls 3 residues short of the CDR3 end, and the missing part is taken from the germline J gene. V and J are TRBV7-7 and TRBJ2-3, with 7 bases matching TRBD1. Germline-derived CDR1 and CDR2 are SSHAT and FNYEAQ (reference sequence). The CDR3 consists of 14 residues. The CDR3 DNA, read in part, is TGTGCTAGCAGCCCTACAGGGGATGGAGAGACG. This encodes CASSPTGDGET. The whole CDR3 protein reads CASSPTGDGETQYF. The variable domain in full, completed from reference TRBV7-7 and TRBJ2-3, reads GAGVSQSPRYKVTKRGQDVTLRCDPISSHATLYWYQQALGQGPEFLTYFNYEAQPDKSGLPSDRFSAERPEGSISTLTIQRTEQRDSAMYRCASSPTGDGETQYFGPGTRLTVL.

For this clone: The read falls 3 residues short of the CDR3 end, and the missing part is taken from the germline J gene. The rearrangement joins TRBV19 to TRBJ1-2; D is perhaps TRBD1 (5 bases). The CDR3 spans 14 residues. Trimming pared 3 bases from V and 0 bases from J, leaving 8 bases between. Germline V lookup: CDR1 LNHDA, CDR2 SQIVND (reference sequence). The sequenced part of the CDR3 DNA is TGTGCCAGTAGTATGGGGGGGGCTAACTATGGC. Translated, it gives CASSMGGANYG. The CDR3 reads in full as CASSMGGANYGYTF.

A remark on this clone: The CDR3 end lies 3 residues beyond the end of the read and is filled in from the germline J gene. The chain employs TRBV5-8 and TRBJ2-1; TRBD2 might be the D (5 bases). This CDR3 has 13 residues. Germline V gene sequence: CDR1 SGHTS, CDR2 YDEGEE. Deletions cut 1 base from V and 8 bases from J, with 10 bases between. CDR3 sequence: CASSLRLAHEQFF. The sequenced CDR3 bases are TGTGCCAGCAGCTTGAGGCTAGCCCATGAG.

Notes on this clone: Read data end 3 residues before the CDR3 end; the end is taken from the germline J gene. V usage is TRBV10-3 and J usage is TRBJ2-3, with 9 bases identical to TRBD2. Germline V gives CDR1 ENHRY, CDR2 SYGVKD. The CDR3 spans 13 residues. CDR3 DNA (partial): TGTGCCATCAGGGGGACTAGCCTGGAGACG. This translates into CAIRGTSLET. The whole CDR3 region reads CAIRGTSLETQYF.

To note about this clone: The sequence runs out 3 residues before the end of the CDR3; the remainder is reconstructed from the germline J gene. The chain is built from TRBV7-2 and TRBJ1-1; TRBD1 agrees at 11 bases. CDR1 SGHTA and CDR2 FQGNSA come from the germline V gene. This CDR3 region has 13 residues. The V segment lost 5 bases and the J segment 5 bases; nucleotides outside the gene matches: 1. The CDR3 DNA, read in part, is TGTGCCAGCAGCCGGGACAGGGGGACTGAA. Translated: CASSRDRGTE. From start to end, the CDR3 is CASSRDRGTEAFF.

As for this clone: The sequence runs out 3 residues before the end of the CDR3; the remainder is reconstructed from the germline J gene. The rearrangement joins TRBV2 to TRBJ2-1; 8 nucleotides align to TRBD2. Germline V gene sequence: CDR1 SNHLY, CDR2 FYNNEI. Trimming took 0 bases from V and 5 from J; bases not matched to a gene: 6. This CDR3 has 16 residues. CDR3 in amino acids: CASSEARLAGNNEQFF. The CDR3 DNA, read in part, is TGTGCCAGCAGTGAAGCGCGGTTAGCGGGGAACAATGAG.

Notes on this clone: The CDR3 end is not reached by the read, which stops 3 residues before it; the germline J gene fills it in. V is TRBV7-2 and J is TRBJ2-7, with 7 bases matching TRBD1. Germline values: CDR1 SGHTA, CDR2 FQGNSA. V lost 5 bases to trimming and J lost 3 bases; unmatched junction nucleotides: 10. The length of the CDR3 is 15 residues. CDR3 DNA (partial): TGTGCCAGCAGCGCCCAACCGGGACAGCGCTACGAG. Its protein product is CASSAQPGQRYE. The entire CDR3 reads CASSAQPGQRYEQYF.

A remark on this clone: With the read ending 3 residues before the CDR3 end, the germline J gene is used to fill in that end. The chain couples TRBV30 to TRBJ2-3, with 8 bases matching TRBD2. The CDR3 is 14 residues long. Germline V gene data show CDR1 as GTSNPN and CDR2 as SVGIG (reference sequence). The CDR3 sequence: CAWSVGSGKGTQYF. CDR3 bases read: TGTGCCTGGAGTGTAGGTAGCGGGAAGGGGACG.

A note on this clone: The DNA ends 3 residues before the CDR3 does, and the rest of the CDR3 is filled in from the germline J gene. This rearrangement joins TRBV29-1 to TRBJ2-3; 10 positions agree with TRBD2. Germline assignment: CDR1 SQVTM and CDR2 ANQGSEA. This CDR3 region has 16 residues. The ends lost 6 bases at V and 3 bases at J; junction bases unmatched: 12. CDR3 residues: CSVLAGEESGTDTQYF. CDR3 DNA, as far as it was read: TGCAGCGTGCTAGCGGGAGAAGAGAGTGGTACAGATACG.

On this clone: Sequencing ends 3 residues short of the CDR3 end; the germline J gene provides the rest. This chain links TRBV12-3 or TRBV12-4 with TRBJ2-7, with 9 bases that match TRBD2. There are 14 residues in the CDR3. Trimming took 5 bases from V and 5 from J; bases not matched to a gene: 7. The CDR3 bases that were read are TGTGCCAGCAGTCAAGCGGGAGGATTCGACGAG. Translated, it gives CASSQAGGFDE. From start to end, the CDR3 is CASSQAGGFDEQYF.

Concerning this clone itself: The CDR3 goes on 3 residues after the read ends, and that part is filled in from the germline J gene. The same CDR3 also results from other DNA sequences found in this sample. This chain joins TRBV19 and TRBJ2-7; 9 positions agree with TRBD2. With 1 base clipped from V and 3 bases from J, the junction kept 4 bases outside the gene matches. In germline, CDR1 is LNHDA, CDR2 SQIVND (reference sequence). The CDR3 has 15 amino acids. CDR3 region: CASSIGLAGNYEQYF. The sequenced part of the CDR3 DNA is TGTGCCAGTAGTATAGGTCTAGCGGGGAACTACGAG.

In regard to this clone: The read ends 3 residues early relative to the CDR3; the germline J gene fills the gap. The chain links TRBV7-2 to TRBJ1-2; D not resolved. The CDR3 totals 12 residues. Germline V gives CDR1 SGHTA, CDR2 FQGNSA. The CDR3 sequence is CASGGSSYDYTF. Incomplete CDR3 DNA: TGTGCCAGCGGAGGGTCCTCCTACGAC.

As concerns this clone: The read finishes 3 residues shy of the CDR3 end, and the germline J gene is used to complete it. The V gene is TRBV7-2, the J gene TRBJ2-7; 7 nucleotides match TRBD2. The CDR3 is 14 residues long. The J segment lost 2 bases and the V segment lost 3 bases, leaving 4 bases of the junction unmatched. Germline V gene data show CDR1 as SGHTA and CDR2 as FQGNSA. The DNA read from the CDR3 is TGTGCCAGCAGCTTTCACGCGGGGGCCTACGAG. As protein: CASSFHAGAYE. The full CDR3 protein reads CASSFHAGAYEQYF.

In the case of this clone: Read coverage stops 3 residues before the CDR3 terminus; the germline J gene supplies the remainder. J is TRBJ1-4 and V is TRBV7-9, with 9 bases lining up with TRBD1. Germline V gives CDR1 SEHNR, CDR2 FQNEAQ (reference sequence). The CDR3 sequence is 14 residues long. CDR3 sequence reads: CASSLTGTGRSLFF. CDR3 DNA, as far as it was read: TGTGCCAGCAGCCTAACCGGGACAGGGAGGTCA.

Concerning this clone: The CDR3 end lies 3 residues beyond the end of the read and is filled in from the germline J gene. J is TRBJ2-2 and V is TRBV27; TRBD1 matches at 9 bases. This CDR3 contains 15 residues. V dropped 7 bases and J dropped 0; count of bases not matched to a gene: 3. The germline gives CDR1 MNHEY, CDR2 SMNVEV (reference sequence). The CDR3 here is CASTRQGANTGELFF. The CDR3 DNA, read in part, is TGTGCCAGCACCCGACAGGGGGCGAACACCGGGGAG.

Comment on this clone: Germline and junction disagree at one end, which may indicate a read error. From the germline J gene comes the end of the CDR3, since the read stops 3 residues before it. The chain uses TRBV29-1 and TRBJ2-1; 9 bases agree with TRBD1. CDR3 length: 15 amino acids. CDR1 is SQVTM, CDR2 ANQGSEA, per germline. CDR3 bases read: TGCAGCGCTGAAACGGGGACAGGGCTACAATATGAG. Translated: CSAETGTGLQYE. The CDR3 in full is CSAETGTGLQYEQFF.

As regards this clone: The read gets to within 3 residues of the CDR3 end, and the germline J gene fills in the rest. V gene TRBV29-1 combines with J gene TRBJ2-3, with D possibly TRBD1 on 6 matching bases. Germline loops: CDR1 SQVTM, CDR2 ANQGSEA. This CDR3 region has 13 residues. Trimming cost V 4 bases and J 5 bases, with 13 bases left between them. The CDR3 loop is CSVVGALVDTQYF. The part of the CDR3 DNA that was read is TGCAGCGTTGTGGGGGCTTTGGTAGATACG.

Concerning this clone itself: The read stops 3 residues short of the end of the CDR3; the missing end is completed from the germline J gene. The chain is built from TRBV20-1 and TRBJ2-3; tentative D call: TRBD1 (5 bases). Germline V gene sequence: CDR1 DFQATT, CDR2 SNEGSKA (reference sequence). CDR3 size: 12 residues. V was cut by 4 bases and J by 2 bases, with 7 bases left in between. The CDR3 loop is CSATDITDTQYF. The covered CDR3 bases are TGCAGTGCTACGGACATCACAGATACG.

Points on this clone: The sequence runs out 3 residues before the end of the CDR3; the remainder is reconstructed from the germline J gene. V and J are TRBV9 and TRBJ2-3; no clear D gene. Germline V gene sequence: CDR1 SGDLS, CDR2 YYNGEE. The V and J ends lost 0 bases and 8 bases respectively, with 10 bases between them. The CDR3 has 13 residues. The CDR3 reads CASSVARDPTQYF. The part of the CDR3 DNA that was read is TGTGCCAGCAGCGTAGCTAGAGACCCTACG.

To note about this clone: From the germline J gene comes the end of the CDR3, since the read stops 3 residues before it. The chain links TRBV19 to TRBJ2-6; 9 bases are shared with TRBD2. Germline loops: CDR1 LNHDA, CDR2 SQIVND (reference sequence). This CDR3 comprises 10 residues. CDR3 DNA (partial): TGTGCCAGCGCGGGAGGGCTC. Protein product: CASAGGL. The entire CDR3 is CASAGGLLTF.

The chain's CDR3 is CASSPDRAGANVLFF. CDR3 DNA (partial): TGTGCCAGCAGCCCTGACAGGGCTGGGGCCAACGTA. The J gene is TRBJ1-4, the V gene TRBV2; 7 bases align to TRBD1. The read gets to within 3 residues of the CDR3 end, and the germline J gene fills in the rest. This CDR3 region has 15 residues. The germline CDR1 and CDR2 sequences are SNHLY and FYNNEI.

As to this clone: The CDR3 end lies 3 residues beyond the end of the read and is filled in from the germline J gene. The chain links TRBV7-8 to TRBJ2-3, with D possibly being TRBD2 (5 bases). The germline CDR1 and CDR2 sequences are SGHVS and FQNEAQ. The CDR3 loop spans 14 amino acids. The DNA read from the CDR3 is TGTGCCAGCTTGGACGGGGAGAATAGGGAGACG. Protein sequence: CASLDGENRET. The complete CDR3 reads CASLDGENRETQYF.

Remarks on this clone: The read ends 3 residues early relative to the CDR3; the germline J gene fills the gap. This chain links TRBV2 with TRBJ1-4; D is unclear. This CDR3 region has 14 residues. Germline V CDR1 and CDR2: SNHLY, FYNNEI. Incomplete CDR3 DNA: TGTGCCAGCAGTGAAGGTCAGGTGAATTCACCA. Encoded protein: CASSEGQVNSP. The CDR3 as a whole reads CASSEGQVNSPLFF.

CDR3 bases read: TGTGCCAGCAGCTTAGATAGACTACCAAATGAG. Encoded protein: CASSLDRLPNE. The complete CDR3 sequence is CASSLDRLPNEQFF. V gene TRBV7-8 combines with J gene TRBJ2-1; a possible D gene is TRBD2 (5 bases). Read sequence stops 3 residues before the CDR3 end, and the germline J gene provides the missing end. Germline CDR1 SGHVS, CDR2 FQNEAQ. This CDR3 is 14 amino acids long. V lost 1 base and J 7 bases, leaving 11 bases between the germline ends.

Comments on this clone: The CDR3 end is not reached by the read, which stops 3 residues before it; the germline J gene fills it in. V and J are TRBV19 and TRBJ2-3; a weak D match, TRBD2 (5 bases). This CDR3 contains 13 residues. Trimming removed 3 bases from V and 4 bases from J, with 8 bases in between. The germline CDR1 and CDR2 sequences are LNHDA and SQIVND (reference sequence). The part of the CDR3 DNA that was read is TGTGCCAGTAGTATTGCAGCGGCAGATACG. Amino acids: CASSIAAADT. The entire CDR3 sequence reads CASSIAAADTQYF.

In the case of this clone: The read terminates 3 residues ahead of where the CDR3 ends, so the germline J gene completes it. This sequence joins TRBV20-1 and TRBJ1-5; tentative D call: TRBD1 (6 bases). Germline CDR1 reads DFQATT; CDR2 reads SNEGSKA (reference sequence). V dropped 4 bases and J dropped 0 bases, with 10 bases sitting between them. This CDR3 region has 14 residues. Incomplete CDR3 DNA: TGCAGTGCTAACCAGGGGTATAGCAATCAGCCC. Translating it yields CSANQGYSNQP. The whole CDR3 region reads CSANQGYSNQPQHF.

Points on this clone: From the germline J gene comes the end of the CDR3, since the read stops 3 residues before it. The V and J genes are TRBV5-1 and TRBJ2-7, with D tentatively TRBD1 (5 bases). The CDR3 contains 12 residues. V gave up 4 bases and J gave up 5 bases, with 10 bases separating them. The germline V gene encodes CDR1 SGHRS and CDR2 YFSETQ. Partial CDR3 DNA: TGCGCCAGCAGCGTGGCAGGGAACGAG. Translating gives CASSVAGNE. The whole CDR3 protein is CASSVAGNEQYF.

Turning to this clone: From the germline J gene comes the end of the CDR3, since the read stops 3 residues before it. The genes are TRBV6-2 or TRBV6-3 and TRBJ2-1; D is unclear. Germline V CDR1 and CDR2: MNHEY, SVGEGT. The germline V and J ends were trimmed by 6 bases and 9 bases, with 12 bases remaining between them. The CDR3 consists of 12 residues. The DNA read from the CDR3 is TGTGCCAGCAGCCCTCCCCCCGGTGAG. As protein: CASSPPPGE. Given in full, the CDR3 is CASSPPPGEQFF.

A note on this clone: The CDR3 end lies 3 residues beyond the end of the read and is filled in from the germline J gene. The gene calls are TRBV28 and TRBJ1-2; D perhaps matches TRBD1 (6 bases). This CDR3 has 15 amino acids. From germline, CDR1 is MDHEN and CDR2 SYDVKM. Trimming pared 2 bases from V and 7 bases from J, leaving 17 bases between. The CDR3 sequence: CASSLVAGGGRGYTF. The sequenced CDR3 bases are TGTGCCAGCAGTTTAGTGGCGGGAGGGGGACGTGGC.

The covered CDR3 bases are TGTGCCAGCAGCCAGGGACTAGTTAAGGATACG. This codes for CASSQGLVKDT. From start to end, the CDR3 is CASSQGLVKDTQYF. The chain carries TRBV11-2 and TRBJ2-3, with TRBD2 identical over 8 bases. The read is 3 residues too short to cover the CDR3 end, so that end is filled in from the germline J gene. The CDR3 is made up of 14 amino acids. Germline CDR1 and CDR2: SGHAT and FQNNGV. After removal of 5 bases from V and 6 bases from J, the junction contained 7 bases not matched to a gene.

The part of the CDR3 DNA that was read is TGTGCCAGCAGCTTAGATCTGGGGCGCTACGAG. Translated, it gives CASSLDLGRYE. The CDR3 as a whole reads CASSLDLGRYEQYF. J is TRBJ2-7 and V is TRBV11-2; perhaps TRBD1 as D (5 bases). The CDR3 goes on 3 residues after the read ends, and that part is filled in from the germline J gene. V gave up 0 bases and J gave up 3 bases, with 9 bases separating them. The CDR3 runs to 14 residues. The germline V gene has CDR1 SGHAT and CDR2 FQNNGV. Full variable domain (outside the CDR3, taken from reference TRBV11-2 and TRBJ2-7): EAGVAQSPRYKIIEKRQSVAFWCNPISGHATLYWYQQILGQGPKLLIQFQNNGVVDDSQLPKDRFSAERLKGVDSTLKIQPAKLEDSAVYLCASSLDLGRYEQYFGPGTRLTVT.